What follows are 4 T cell receptor beta chains derived from one specimen sequenced in a study of T-cell reconstitution after alpha-beta-depleted transplantation in children. The library targeted TCRbeta and was prepared with unique molecular identifiers. TCRdb called the PCR reads again in MiXCR, with one record for every CDR3 protein. This table holds roughly 250,000 distinct CDR3 sequences, 8.2% found once. Material: PBMCs, mostly from graft donor cells, obtained 180 days after TCRalphabeta/CD19-depleted stem cell transplant. The receptors originated from a male patient between 5 and 17 years old who had a stem cell transplant for acute lymphoblastic leukemia, so the T cells may come from the graft donor.

In this sample, this clonotype turned up many times. The V gene is TRBV10-3, the J gene TRBJ1-5; D remains ambiguous. Per the germline V gene, CDR1 is ENHRY and CDR2 is SYGVKD. This CDR3 is 12 amino acids long. V shed 2 bases and J shed 9 bases, with 8 bases lying between them. As DNA, the CDR3 is TGTGCCATCAGTGAGGAAGGGCGGCCCCAGCATTTT. It translates to CAISEEGRPQHF.

This clonotype was recorded at least ten times. The rearrangement uses TRBV12-3 or TRBV12-4 and TRBJ2-5; D is unclear. The CDR3 extends over 14 amino acids. Trimming removed 3 bases from V and 5 bases from J, with 13 bases in between. DNA for the CDR3: TGTGCCAGCAGTTTGGTACGGCTCCAGGAGACCCAGTACTTC. Translating gives CASSLVRLQETQYF.

There are many counts of this clonotype. V is TRBV11-3 and J is TRBJ2-3; D may correspond to TRBD1 or TRBD2 (6 bases each). CDR3 length: 14 residues. Germline values: CDR1 SGHNT, CDR2 YENEEA. V dropped 3 bases and J dropped 5 bases, with 12 bases sitting between them. CDR3 loop: CASSFLGGQDTQYF. The DNA for the CDR3 is TGTGCCAGCAGCTTCTTAGGGGGGCAAGATACGCAGTATTTT.

This clonotype was recorded many times. The genes are TRBV20-1 and TRBJ2-3; 9 positions agree with TRBD2. CDR3 length: 15 residues. Germline V gene lookup returns CDR1 DFQATT and CDR2 SNEGSKA (reference sequence). With 0 bases clipped from V and 6 bases from J, the junction kept 7 bases outside the gene matches. CDR3 loop: CSARDGGRAWDTQYF. The CDR3 nucleotides read TGCAGTGCTAGAGATGGCGGGAGGGCCTGGGATACGCAGTATTTT.